The 14 T cell receptor beta chains below all came from one sample that was sequenced in a study of blood T cell repertoires in COVID-19. Measured with immunoSEQ multiplex PCR; TCRdb has only the in-frame clones, and not every one. The table includes some 110,000 clones, 82% detected once. The specimen was peripheral blood. These receptors all come from a man in his sixties or seventies with acute or convalescent COVID-19.

The genes are TRBV28 and TRBJ1-2; D is possibly TRBD1 (6 bases). The germline V gene encodes CDR1 MDHEN and CDR2 SYDVKM. CDR3 length equals 11 residues. The ends were cut back, 5 bases at V and 5 bases at J, with 6 bases in the middle. CDR3 sequence reads: CASSTGYGYTF. In DNA, the CDR3 is TGTGCCAGCAGTACAGGGTATGGCTACACCTTC.

Comments on this clone: Compared with germline, one end of the junction differs, possibly owing to a read error. The rearrangement links TRBV11-2 to TRBJ1-1, with D possibly TRBD1 on 5 matching bases. Germline CDR1 SGHAT, CDR2 FQNNGV. The CDR3 is 13 residues long. The CDR3 protein is CASTLRGGNEAFF. The CDR3 coding sequence is TGTGCCAGCACCTTACGCGGGGGGAATGAAGCTTTCTTT.

V is TRBV5-5 and J is TRBJ1-2, with D maybe TRBD1 (6 bases). In germline, CDR1 is SGHKS, CDR2 YYEKEE (reference sequence). This CDR3 contains 13 residues. The V and J ends lost 4 bases and 4 bases respectively, with 11 bases between them. DNA of the CDR3: TGTGCCAGCAGCCTAGGACAGTCCTATGGCTACACCTTC. Translation gives CASSLGQSYGYTF.

This chain links TRBV7-3 with TRBJ2-1, with 12 bases identical to TRBD2. CDR3 length equals 15 residues. Per the germline V gene, CDR1 is SGHTA and CDR2 is FQGTGA. The V and J ends lost 3 bases and 4 bases, in that order; junction bases with no gene match: 1. CDR3 nucleotide sequence: TGTGCCAGCAGCTTTGGGACTAGCGGGTACAATGAGCAGTTCTTC. The encoded protein is CASSFGTSGYNEQFF.

In this sample, this clone turned up once. The chain recombines TRBV5-1 with TRBJ1-6; perhaps TRBD1 as D (5 bases). CDR1 is SGHRS and CDR2 is YFSETQ in the germline V gene. The V end lost 4 bases, the J end lost 12 bases, and 17 bases lay between the germline ends. The CDR3 sequence is 14 residues long. The CDR3 nucleotides read TGCGCCAGCAGCGTAGACGTAGGGGATATACCCCTCCACTTT. Translation: CASSVDVGDIPLHF.

The chain couples TRBV2 to TRBJ2-7, with D perhaps matching TRBD1 (5 bases). CDR3 length equals 13 residues. Between the trimmed V and J ends, which lost 10 bases and 3 bases, there was a span of 16 bases. The germline CDR1 and CDR2 sequences are SNHLY and FYNNEI. CDR3 amino acids: CAILTDSVYEQYF. The CDR3 DNA sequence: TGTGCCATCCTCACCGACAGCGTCTACGAGCAGTACTTC.

The chain links TRBV18 to TRBJ1-2, with 7 bases lining up with TRBD1. The germline V gene encodes CDR1 KGHSH and CDR2 LQKENI. The CDR3 is made up of 12 amino acids. J was trimmed by 7 bases and V by 3 bases; bases with no gene match: 2. CDR3 DNA: TGTGCCAGCTCACCCGACAGGGTTGGCTACACCTTC. Translating gives CASSPDRVGYTF.

The V call is TRBV18, the J call TRBJ1-3; 8 bases are shared with TRBD1. V shed 2 bases and J 4 bases; nucleotides not matched to a gene: 7. Germline lookup yields CDR1 KGHSH and CDR2 LQKENI. This CDR3 spans 16 amino acids. The CDR3 sequence: CASSPVPQGDGNTIYF. CDR3 sequence (DNA): TGTGCCAGCTCACCAGTTCCACAGGGGGACGGAAACACCATATATTTT.

The chain combines TRBV28 with TRBJ1-2; 9 nucleotides align to TRBD1. CDR3 length equals 16 residues. The junction had 9 bases not matched to a gene; V was cut back by 1 base and J by 6 bases. Germline CDR1 MDHEN, CDR2 SYDVKM. The CDR3 region is CASSLSSGQGLNGYTF. The DNA for the CDR3 is TGTGCCAGCAGTTTATCCTCGGGACAGGGTTTGAATGGCTACACCTTC.

V usage is TRBV6-4 and J usage is TRBJ2-2, with a possible D match to TRBD1 (6 bases). V lost 3 bases and J 0 bases, leaving 8 bases between the germline ends. The CDR3 totals 15 residues. Germline lookup yields CDR1 MRHNA and CDR2 SNTAGT. The CDR3 is CASSEGHSNTGELFF. Written as DNA, the CDR3 is TGTGCCAGCAGTGAGGGACATTCGAACACCGGGGAGCTGTTTTTT.

This chain links TRBV5-1 with TRBJ1-2, with 7 bases matching TRBD1. The junction had 10 bases not matched to a gene; V was cut back by 4 bases and J by 4 bases. The CDR3 runs 15 residues. Looked up from germline, CDR1 is SGHRS and CDR2 is YFSETQ. CDR3 nucleotides: TGCGCCAGCAGCCACGGATTCACAGGGGCCTATGGCTACACCTTC. Its translation is CASSHGFTGAYGYTF.

CDR3 nucleotides: TGTGCCACCGAGGACAATGCGCTTTGGAGCTACACCTTC. This translates into CATEDNALWSYTF. The V call is TRBV28, the J call TRBJ1-2; TRBD1 is a possible D gene (5 bases). The germline V and J ends were trimmed by 10 bases and 9 bases, with 21 bases remaining between them. Germline CDR1 and CDR2: MDHEN and SYDVKM. The CDR3 runs 13 residues.

The table lists this clone with many counts. The chain links TRBV2 to TRBJ2-1; D is undetermined. Germline assignment: CDR1 SNHLY and CDR2 FYNNEI. This CDR3 has 11 amino acids. V lost 5 bases and J lost 12, with 11 bases in between. The CDR3 reads CASSQLPAQFF. The CDR3 bases are TGTGCCAGCAGTCAACTACCCGCGCAGTTCTTC.

The CDR3 is CASSPTGVDTIYF. In DNA, the CDR3 is TGTGCCAGCAGCCCAACAGGGGTAGACACCATATATTTT. The chain combines TRBV13 with TRBJ1-3; 7 bases are a match to TRBD1. This CDR3 has 13 residues. Trimming at V came to 5 bases and at J to 8 bases, leaving 6 bases not matched to a gene. Germline lookup yields CDR1 PRHDT and CDR2 FYEKMQ (reference sequence).